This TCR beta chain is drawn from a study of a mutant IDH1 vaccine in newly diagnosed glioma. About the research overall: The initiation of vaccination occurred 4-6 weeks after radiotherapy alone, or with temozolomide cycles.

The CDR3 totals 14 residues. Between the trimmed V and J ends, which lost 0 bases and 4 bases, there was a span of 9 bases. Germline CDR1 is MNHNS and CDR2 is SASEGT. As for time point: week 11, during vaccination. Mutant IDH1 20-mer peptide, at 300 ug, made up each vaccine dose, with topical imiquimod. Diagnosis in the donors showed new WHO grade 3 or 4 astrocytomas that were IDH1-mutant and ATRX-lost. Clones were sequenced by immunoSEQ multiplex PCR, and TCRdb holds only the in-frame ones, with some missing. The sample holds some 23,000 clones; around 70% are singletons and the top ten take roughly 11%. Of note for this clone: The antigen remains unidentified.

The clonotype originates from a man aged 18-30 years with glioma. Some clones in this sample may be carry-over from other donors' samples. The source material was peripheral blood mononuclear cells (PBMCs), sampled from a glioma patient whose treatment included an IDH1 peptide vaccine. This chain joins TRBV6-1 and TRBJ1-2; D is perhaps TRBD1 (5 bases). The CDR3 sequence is CASSEAHRTYGYTF. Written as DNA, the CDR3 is TGTGCCAGCAGTGAAGCGCACAGGACCTATGGCTACACCTTC.